This T cell receptor beta chain was identified during a study of blood T cell repertoires in COVID-19. Study background: The cDNA or gDNA used as material had been derived from T cells, B-cell-depleted T cells, or PBMCs.

CDR3 length: 12 residues. Germline loops: CDR1 SEHNR, CDR2 FQNEAQ (reference sequence). Trimming pared 3 bases from V and 3 bases from J, leaving 6 bases between. Sequencing was performed with immunoSEQ multiplex PCR; in TCRdb, only in-frame clones are kept and a portion is missing. The repertoire has 170,000 or so clones, more than 90% of them found once; the top ten carry 0.45% to 0.65%. Sequencing used peripheral blood. The sequence was obtained from a man in his fifties or sixties with acute or convalescent COVID-19. J is TRBJ2-7 and V is TRBV7-9; D is uncertain. CDR3 nucleotide sequence: TGTGCCAGCAGCTTTTCAGGCTACGAGCAGTACTTC. Protein product: CASSFSGYEQYF.